Shown below are 2 T cell receptor beta chains from a single sample sequenced in a study of cytomegalovirus exposure and HLA in healthy donors. With 60 Vbeta and 13 Jbeta primers, the PCR was carried out. Assay: immunoSEQ multiplex PCR; the TCRdb copy retains only in-frame clones and omits some. The data show some 140,000 clones, 80% to 85% seen once. The sample was PBMCs. The receptor source for this set is a woman aged 45-59 years in good health and CMV-seropositive.

The V and J genes are TRBV6-5 and TRBJ2-4, with D tentatively TRBD2 (6 bases). Germline V CDR1 and CDR2: MNHEY, SVGAGI. V was pared by 6 bases and J by 3 bases, with 12 bases between. This CDR3 contains 14 residues. CDR3 in amino acids: CASSPLGGKNIQYF. CDR3 coding DNA: TGTGCCAGCAGCCCGCTCGGGGGCAAAAACATTCAGTACTTC.

The chain links TRBV19 to TRBJ1-2; D possibly corresponds to TRBD1 (6 bases). V lost 8 bases, J lost 8 bases, and 18 bases lay in between. Germline CDR1 LNHDA, CDR2 SQIVND (reference sequence). The CDR3 covers 13 residues. The CDR3 nucleotides are TGTGCCAGTTCAAAACAGGGTTGGGGAGGCTACACCTTC. The encoded protein is CASSKQGWGGYTF.